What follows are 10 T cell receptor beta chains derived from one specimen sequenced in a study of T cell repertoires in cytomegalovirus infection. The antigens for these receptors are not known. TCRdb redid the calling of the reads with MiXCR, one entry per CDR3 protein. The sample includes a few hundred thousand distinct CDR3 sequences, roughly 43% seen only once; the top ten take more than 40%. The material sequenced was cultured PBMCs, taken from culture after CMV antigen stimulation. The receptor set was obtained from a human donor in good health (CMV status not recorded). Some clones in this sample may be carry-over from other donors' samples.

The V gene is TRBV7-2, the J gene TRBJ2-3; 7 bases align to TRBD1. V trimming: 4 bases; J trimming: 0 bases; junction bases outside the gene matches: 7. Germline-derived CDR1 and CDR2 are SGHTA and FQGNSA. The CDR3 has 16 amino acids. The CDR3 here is CASSSTGADSTDTQYF. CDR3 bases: TGTGCCAGCAGCTCCACAGGGGCCGATAGCACAGATACGCAGTATTTT. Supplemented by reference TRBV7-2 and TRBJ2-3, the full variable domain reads GAGVSQSPSNKVTEKGKDVELRCDPISGHTALYWYRQSLGQGLEFLIYFQGNSAPDKSGLPSDRFSAERTGGSVSTLTIQRTQQEDSAVYLCASSSTGADSTDTQYFGPGTRLTVL.

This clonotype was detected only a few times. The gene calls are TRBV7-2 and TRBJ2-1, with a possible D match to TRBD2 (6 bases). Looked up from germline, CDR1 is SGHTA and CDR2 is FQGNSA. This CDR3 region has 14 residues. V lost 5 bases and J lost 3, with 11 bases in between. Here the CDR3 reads CASSLGLIYNEQFF. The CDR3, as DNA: TGTGCCAGCAGCCTGGGACTTATCTACAATGAGCAGTTCTTC.

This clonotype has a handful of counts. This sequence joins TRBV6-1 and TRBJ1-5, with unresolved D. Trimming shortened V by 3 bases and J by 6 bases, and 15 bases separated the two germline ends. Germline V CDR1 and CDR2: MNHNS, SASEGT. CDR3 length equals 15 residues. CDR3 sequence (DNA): TGTGCCAGCAGTGACCTCGTGTGGAAGGGTCAGCCCCAGCATTTT. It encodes CASSDLVWKGQPQHF.

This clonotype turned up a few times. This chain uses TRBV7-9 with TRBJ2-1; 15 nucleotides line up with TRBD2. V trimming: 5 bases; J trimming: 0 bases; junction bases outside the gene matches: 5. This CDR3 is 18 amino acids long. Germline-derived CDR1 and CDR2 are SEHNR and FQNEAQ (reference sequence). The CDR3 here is CASSGLAGGISSYNEQFF. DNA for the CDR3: TGTGCCAGCAGCGGACTAGCGGGGGGGATTAGCTCCTACAATGAGCAGTTCTTC.

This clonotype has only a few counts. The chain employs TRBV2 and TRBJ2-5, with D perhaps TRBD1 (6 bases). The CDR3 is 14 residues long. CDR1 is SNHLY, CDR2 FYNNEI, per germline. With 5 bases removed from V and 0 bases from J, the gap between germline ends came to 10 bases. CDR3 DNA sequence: TGTGCCAGCAGTCATCAGGGGAACCAAGAGACCCAGTACTTC. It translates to CASSHQGNQETQYF.

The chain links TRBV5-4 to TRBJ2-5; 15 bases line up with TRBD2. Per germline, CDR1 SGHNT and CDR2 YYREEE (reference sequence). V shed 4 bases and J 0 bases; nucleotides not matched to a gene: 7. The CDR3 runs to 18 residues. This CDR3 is CASSPGLAGGKYQETQYF. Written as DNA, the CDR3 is TGTGCCAGCAGCCCCGGACTAGCGGGGGGGAAGTACCAAGAGACCCAGTACTTC.

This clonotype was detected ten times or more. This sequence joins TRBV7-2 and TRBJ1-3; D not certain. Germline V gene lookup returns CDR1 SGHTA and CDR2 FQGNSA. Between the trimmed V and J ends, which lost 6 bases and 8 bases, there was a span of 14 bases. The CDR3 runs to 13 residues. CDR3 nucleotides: TGTGCCAGCAGTCCTGGACGGGTGGACACCATATATTTT. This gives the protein CASSPGRVDTIYF.

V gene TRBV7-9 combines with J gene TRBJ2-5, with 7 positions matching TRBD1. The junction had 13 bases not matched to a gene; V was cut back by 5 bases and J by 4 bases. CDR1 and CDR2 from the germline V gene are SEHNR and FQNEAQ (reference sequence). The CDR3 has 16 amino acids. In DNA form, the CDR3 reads TGTGCCAGCAGCCCCCCCAGGGCAGGGGGTGTAGAGACCCAGTACTTC. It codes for CASSPPRAGGVETQYF. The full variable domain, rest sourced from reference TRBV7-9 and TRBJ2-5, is DTGVSQNPRHKITKRGQNVTFRCDPISEHNRLYWYRQTLGQGPEFLTYFQNEAQLEKSRLLSDRFSAERPKGSFSTLEIQRTEQGDSAMYLCASSPPRAGGVETQYFGPGTRLLVL.

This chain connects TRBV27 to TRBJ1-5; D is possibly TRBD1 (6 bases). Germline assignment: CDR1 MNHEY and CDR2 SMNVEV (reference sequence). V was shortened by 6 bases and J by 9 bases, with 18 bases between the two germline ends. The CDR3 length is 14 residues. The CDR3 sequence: CASSPTGSRWPQHF. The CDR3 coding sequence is TGTGCCAGCAGCCCTACAGGGTCAAGGTGGCCCCAGCATTTT.

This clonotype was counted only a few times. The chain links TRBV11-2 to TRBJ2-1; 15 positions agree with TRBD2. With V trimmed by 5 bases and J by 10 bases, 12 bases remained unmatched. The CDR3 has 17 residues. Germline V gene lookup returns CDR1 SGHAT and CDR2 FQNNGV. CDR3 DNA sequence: TGTGCCAGCAGCCGGACTAGCGGGAGGGCCAAAGTTCGCGAGCAGTTCTTC. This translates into CASSRTSGRAKVREQFF.